Below, 30 T cell receptor beta chains from the same sample are listed, as sequenced in a study of cytomegalovirus exposure and HLA in healthy donors. Amplification used 60 Vbeta primers and 13 Jbeta primers. Assay: immunoSEQ multiplex PCR; the TCRdb copy retains only in-frame clones and omits some. The sample carries fewer than 200,000 clones, about three quarters recorded once. Material for sequencing was PBMCs. These receptors all stem from a man younger than 35 in good health and CMV-seronegative.

This clone came up once. The rearrangement joins TRBV10-3 to TRBJ2-7; 10 bases agree with TRBD1. After removal of 0 bases from V and 3 bases from J, the junction contained 2 bases not matched to a gene. This CDR3 is 15 amino acids long. Germline V lookup: CDR1 ENHRY, CDR2 SYGVKD. This CDR3 reads CAISESTGGFYEQYF. As DNA, the CDR3 is TGTGCCATCAGTGAGTCGACAGGGGGCTTCTACGAGCAGTACTTC.

J is TRBJ2-7 and V is TRBV4-1; a weak D match, TRBD2 (6 bases). V lost 4 bases to trimming and J lost 3 bases, with 13 bases between them. Germline values: CDR1 MGHRA, CDR2 YSYEKL. The CDR3 has 14 residues. CDR3 nucleotide sequence: TGCGCCAGCAGCCTTCGGACTACGGACTACGAGCAGTACTTC. It encodes CASSLRTTDYEQYF.

The rearrangement uses TRBV7-2 and TRBJ1-5, with 7 bases fitting TRBD1. This CDR3 contains 16 residues. The V gene's germline CDR1 is SGHTA and CDR2 FQGNSA. Trimming removed 5 bases from V and 4 bases from J; junction bases left unmatched: 11. The CDR3 DNA follows: TGTGCCAGCAGCCAGTACCGGACAGGTAATAATCAGCCCCAGCATTTT. Protein: CASSQYRTGNNQPQHF.

The gene calls are TRBV30 and TRBJ2-7; 9 bases are shared with TRBD1. Per germline, CDR1 GTSNPN and CDR2 SVGIG (reference sequence). The CDR3 contains 14 residues. The junction had 6 bases not matched to a gene; V was cut back by 3 bases and J by 3 bases. In nucleotides, the CDR3 is TGTGCCTGGAGGGGGACAGGGAGTAACTACGAGCAGTACTTC. Translating gives CAWRGTGSNYEQYF.

V gene TRBV28 combines with J gene TRBJ1-2; TRBD1 agrees at 7 bases. The CDR3 spans 14 residues. Per germline, CDR1 MDHEN and CDR2 SYDVKM. The J segment lost 4 bases and the V segment lost 2 bases, leaving 4 bases of the junction unmatched. CDR3 region: CASSLMGTAYGYTF. The CDR3 DNA reads TGTGCCAGCAGTTTAATGGGGACAGCCTATGGCTACACCTTC.

Only a few counts were recorded for this clone. The J gene is TRBJ2-3, the V gene TRBV6-1; TRBD1 aligns across 9 bases. Germline V gene data show CDR1 as MNHNS and CDR2 as SASEGT. The CDR3 is 14 residues long. The V gene end was trimmed by 8 bases and the J gene end by 6 bases; junction bases not matched to a gene: 9. CDR3 coding DNA: TGTGCCAGCGACAGGGGGTTCCTGAGGGATACGCAGTATTTT. Translated, it gives CASDRGFLRDTQYF.

The chain has TRBV9 and TRBJ2-7; maybe TRBD2 (5 bases). Germline V gene sequence: CDR1 SGDLS, CDR2 YYNGEE. Trimming removed 0 bases from V and 0 bases from J, with 13 bases in between. CDR3 length equals 16 residues. This chain's CDR3 is CASSVEGSAYSYEQYF. The CDR3, as DNA: TGTGCCAGCAGCGTAGAGGGTAGCGCATACTCCTACGAGCAGTACTTC.

V is TRBV12-5 and J is TRBJ2-2, with TRBD2 identical over 11 bases. The trim removed 4 bases at V and 5 bases at J, leaving 3 bases unmatched. The CDR3 totals 15 residues. In germline, CDR1 is LGHNT, CDR2 FRNRAP. CDR3 nucleotides: TGTGCTAGTGGTTGTACTAGCGGGAGTACCGGGGAGCTGTTTTTT. Translating it yields CASGCTSGSTGELFF.

In this sample, this clone turned up a few times. This rearrangement joins TRBV6-1 to TRBJ1-2; D gene ambiguous. Germline CDR1 is MNHNS and CDR2 is SASEGT. The CDR3 has 13 residues. V was clipped by 4 bases and J by 4 bases, with 10 bases between them. The CDR3 sequence is CASSATAAYGYTF. CDR3 coding DNA: TGTGCCAGCAGTGCTACCGCGGCCTATGGCTACACCTTC.

This clone was found once. The V gene is TRBV19, the J gene TRBJ2-3; D possibly corresponds to TRBD2 (5 bases). The CDR3 has 16 amino acids. With 5 bases removed from V and 0 bases from J, the gap between germline ends came to 15 bases. Germline V gene lookup returns CDR1 LNHDA and CDR2 SQIVND (reference sequence). CDR3 loop: CASSPRRRPSTDTQYF. The CDR3 coding sequence is TGTGCCAGTAGTCCAAGGAGGCGACCTAGCACAGATACGCAGTATTTT.

This clone was found a few times. The chain combines TRBV6-5 with TRBJ1-2; a possible D gene is TRBD1 (6 bases). V lost 2 bases, J lost 8 bases, and 6 bases lay in between. The CDR3 spans 11 residues. Germline lookup yields CDR1 MNHEY and CDR2 SVGAGI. The CDR3: CASSYGGGYTF. CDR3 DNA: TGTGCCAGCAGTTACGGGGGCGGCTACACCTTC.

The rearrangement joins TRBV5-1 to TRBJ2-3; TRBD2 agrees at 10 bases. This CDR3 is 18 amino acids long. V lost 1 base and J lost 4; bases outside the gene matches: 12. Germline-derived CDR1 and CDR2 are SGHRS and YFSETQ. The chain's CDR3 is CASSLTSAGGFQADTQYF. DNA for the CDR3: TGCGCCAGCAGCTTGACGTCAGCGGGAGGGTTTCAGGCAGATACGCAGTATTTT.

Only one count was recorded for this clone. This chain connects TRBV7-2 to TRBJ2-1; maybe TRBD2 (6 bases). The ends were cut back, 5 bases at V and 3 bases at J, with 17 bases in the middle. The CDR3 length is 16 residues. The germline CDR1 and CDR2 sequences are SGHTA and FQGNSA. For the CDR3, the DNA is TGTGCCAGCAGCAACTCTATAGCGGAGCTCTACAATGAGCAGTTCTTC. Translation: CASSNSIAELYNEQFF.

Regarding this clone: Other DNA sequences in this specimen translate into the identical CDR3. This sequence joins TRBV7-2 and TRBJ2-1; 9 nucleotides align to TRBD1. The V segment lost 1 base and the J segment 10 bases; nucleotides outside the gene matches: 11. CDR3 length: 16 amino acids. CDR1 and CDR2 from the germline V gene are SGHTA and FQGNSA. CDR3 protein: CASSLDTGGGWNEQFF. The CDR3 DNA is TGTGCCAGCAGCTTAGATACAGGGGGCGGTTGGAACGAGCAGTTCTTC.

The chain combines TRBV19 with TRBJ1-2, with 7 positions matching TRBD1. J lost 2 bases, V lost 6 bases, and 9 bases had no gene match. Per germline, CDR1 LNHDA and CDR2 SQIVND (reference sequence). The length of the CDR3 is 15 residues. The CDR3: CASSSVPQGNYGYTF. CDR3 DNA: TGTGCCAGTAGCTCCGTCCCACAGGGGAACTATGGCTACACCTTC.

This rearrangement joins TRBV10-2 to TRBJ1-5; D not resolved. V lost 4 bases and J 4 bases, leaving 11 bases between the germline ends. This CDR3 comprises 14 residues. The germline CDR1 and CDR2 sequences are WSHSY and SAAADI. Here the CDR3 DNA reads TGCGCCAGCAGTGGTTCAAGAGGTAATCAGCCCCAGCATTTT. Its translation: CASSGSRGNQPQHF.

The chain joins TRBV27 to TRBJ2-5; maybe TRBD2 (5 bases). V gave up 3 bases and J gave up 2 bases, with 13 bases separating them. The CDR3 extends over 15 amino acids. The germline CDR1 and CDR2 sequences are MNHEY and SMNVEV (reference sequence). CDR3 in DNA: TGTGCCAGCAGTTTTGTGCTAGCCCCGCAAGAGACCCAGTACTTC. It encodes CASSFVLAPQETQYF.

Only a few counts were recorded for this clone. The rearrangement links TRBV7-2 to TRBJ1-3, with 9 bases lining up with TRBD1. The CDR3 runs to 15 residues. Germline V lookup: CDR1 SGHTA, CDR2 FQGNSA. With V trimmed by 2 bases and J by 3 bases, 2 bases remained unmatched. The CDR3 DNA is TGTGCCAGCAGCTTAAACAGGGGGCTTGGAAACACCATATATTTT. Amino acid sequence: CASSLNRGLGNTIYF.

The chain links TRBV21-1 to TRBJ2-5; TRBD2 was called by the table and not checked on the DNA. TRBV21-1 is annotated as a pseudogene. CDR3 length: 13 amino acids. The CDR3 DNA reads TGTGCCAGCAGCGCTAGCGGGAGACAGACCCAGTACTTC. It encodes CASSASGRQTQYF.

The genes are TRBV7-9 and TRBJ2-3; tentative D call: TRBD1 (5 bases). V was pared by 1 base and J by 3 bases, with 17 bases between. The CDR3 spans 17 residues. Germline-derived CDR1 and CDR2 are SEHNR and FQNEAQ (reference sequence). CDR3 sequence reads: CASSLVSGPSGTDTQYF. CDR3 coding DNA: TGTGCCAGCAGCTTAGTGTCTGGGCCGTCAGGGACAGATACGCAGTATTTT.

The gene calls are TRBV7-2 and TRBJ2-1; D is perhaps TRBD2 (6 bases). Trimming shortened V by 0 bases and J by 0 bases, and 9 bases separated the two germline ends. The CDR3 consists of 16 residues. CDR1 is SGHTA and CDR2 is FQGNSA in the germline V gene. In DNA, the CDR3 is TGTGCCAGCAGCTTAGCGGCGGGGAGCTCCTACAATGAGCAGTTCTTC. Amino acid sequence: CASSLAAGSSYNEQFF.

This clone came up once. The chain has TRBV5-5 and TRBJ2-1; 10 bases are a match to TRBD2. Germline lookup yields CDR1 SGHKS and CDR2 YYEKEE (reference sequence). This CDR3 is 16 amino acids long. With V trimmed by 1 base and J by 8 bases, 9 bases remained unmatched. For the CDR3, the DNA is TGTGCCAGCAGCTTGTGGTCTAGCGGGGGCTGGGATGAGCAGTTCTTC. This translates into CASSLWSSGGWDEQFF.

The V gene is TRBV4-1, the J gene TRBJ2-1; D remains unclear. Deletions cut 4 bases from V and 9 bases from J, with 25 bases between. Germline CDR1 and CDR2: MGHRA and YSYEKL. The CDR3 sequence is 17 residues long. CDR3 residues: CASSPGQVGYQLGEQFF. CDR3 nucleotides: TGCGCCAGCAGCCCCGGTCAGGTGGGTTATCAGTTGGGTGAGCAGTTCTTC.

The V call is TRBV28, the J call TRBJ1-5; TRBD1 might be the D (6 bases). Trimming stripped 7 bases from V and 0 bases from J, with 19 bases between. The germline CDR1 and CDR2 sequences are MDHEN and SYDVKM. The CDR3 length is 17 residues. CDR3 DNA: TGTGCCAGCAACGTGGGGGGGGCGCTTTATAGCAATCAGCCCCAGCATTTT. Translated: CASNVGGALYSNQPQHF.

This chain connects TRBV5-4 to TRBJ2-5, with D perhaps TRBD2 (6 bases). Germline V gene sequence: CDR1 SGHNT, CDR2 YYREEE (reference sequence). V lost 4 bases and J lost 0, with 19 bases in between. This CDR3 is 17 amino acids long. The CDR3 DNA follows: TGTGCCAGCAGCCACTGGGCCGGCGGGGTGTACCAAGAGACCCAGTACTTC. Translating it yields CASSHWAGGVYQETQYF.

V and J are TRBV2 and TRBJ2-7; TRBD2 matches 10 bases. The CDR3 extends over 13 amino acids. In germline, CDR1 is SNHLY, CDR2 FYNNEI. With 8 bases clipped from V and 5 bases from J, the junction kept 6 bases outside the gene matches. The DNA of the CDR3 is TGTGCCAGCTGGCTAGCGGGAGTTAACGAGCAGTACTTC. It is translated as CASWLAGVNEQYF.

This chain joins TRBV5-4 and TRBJ2-7; 7 nucleotides agree with TRBD1. J gave up 2 bases and V 0 bases, and 2 bases lay outside the gene matches. This CDR3 is built from 14 residues. Germline V CDR1 and CDR2: SGHNT, YYREEE (reference sequence). In DNA form, the CDR3 reads TGTGCCAGCAGCTTGGACGGGACAGCCTACGAGCAGTACTTC. Protein product: CASSLDGTAYEQYF.

This chain uses TRBV11-2 with TRBJ2-7, with TRBD2 matching 14 bases. Germline CDR1 SGHAT, CDR2 FQNNGV. This CDR3 is 15 amino acids long. The V segment lost 9 bases and the J segment 0 bases; nucleotides outside the gene matches: 4. As DNA, the CDR3 is TGTGCCAGTACCGGGACTAGCGGGAGCTCCTACGAGCAGTACTTC. Its translation: CASTGTSGSSYEQYF.

The CDR3 loop is CASTKKGGYTEAFF. CDR3 sequence (DNA): TGTGCCAGCACCAAGAAGGGGGGGTACACTGAAGCTTTCTTT. The chain employs TRBV27 and TRBJ1-1; D perhaps matches TRBD1 (6 bases). Germline V gene data show CDR1 as MNHEY and CDR2 as SMNVEV (reference sequence). V was cut by 7 bases and J by 3 bases, with 15 bases left in between. The CDR3 consists of 14 residues.

This chain links TRBV5-6 with TRBJ2-7; D not resolved. The CDR3 has 13 amino acids. V was clipped by 4 bases and J by 0 bases, with 8 bases between them. Germline CDR1 SGHDT, CDR2 YYEEEE. This CDR3 reads CASSPGFSYEQYF. CDR3 nucleotides: TGTGCCAGCAGCCCCGGGTTCTCCTACGAGCAGTACTTC.